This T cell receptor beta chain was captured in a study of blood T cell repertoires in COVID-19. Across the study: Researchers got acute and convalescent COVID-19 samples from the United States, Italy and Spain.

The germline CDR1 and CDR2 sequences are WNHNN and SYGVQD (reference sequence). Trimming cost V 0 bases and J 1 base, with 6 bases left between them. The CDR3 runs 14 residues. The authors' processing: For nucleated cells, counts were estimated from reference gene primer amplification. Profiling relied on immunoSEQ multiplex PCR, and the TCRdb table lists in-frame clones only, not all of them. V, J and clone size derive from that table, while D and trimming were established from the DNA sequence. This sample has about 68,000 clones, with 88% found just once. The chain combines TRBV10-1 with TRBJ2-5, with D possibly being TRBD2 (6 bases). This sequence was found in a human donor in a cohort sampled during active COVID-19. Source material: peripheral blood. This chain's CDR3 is CASSESGSQETQYF. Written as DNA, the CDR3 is TGCGCCAGCAGTGAGTCCGGGAGCCAAGAGACCCAGTACTTC.